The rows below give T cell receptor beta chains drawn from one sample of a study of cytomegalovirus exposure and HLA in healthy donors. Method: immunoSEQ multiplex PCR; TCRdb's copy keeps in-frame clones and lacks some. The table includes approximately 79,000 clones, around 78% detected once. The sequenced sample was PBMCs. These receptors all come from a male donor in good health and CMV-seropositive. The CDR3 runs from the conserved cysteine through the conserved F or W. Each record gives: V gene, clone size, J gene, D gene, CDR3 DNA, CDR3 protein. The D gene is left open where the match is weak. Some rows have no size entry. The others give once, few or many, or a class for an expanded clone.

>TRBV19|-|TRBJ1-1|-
TGTGCCAGTACAGGGGTGACTGAAGCTTTCTTT
CASTGVTEAFF
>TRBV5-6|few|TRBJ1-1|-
TGTGCCTCAACAGGGCCCCGGGACACTGAAGCTTTCTTT
CASTGPRDTEAFF
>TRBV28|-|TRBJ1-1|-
TGTGCCAGCAGCTACTTGGACTTACTGTGGTACACTGAAGCTTTCTTT
CASSYLDLLWYTEAFF
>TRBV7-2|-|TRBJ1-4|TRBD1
TGTGCCAGCAGCTTGGGGGGACAGGGTCATGAAAAACTGTTTTTT
CASSLGGQGHEKLFF
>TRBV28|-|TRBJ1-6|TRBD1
TGTGCCAGTGGACAGGCTGTTAATTCACCCCTCCACTTT
CASGQAVNSPLHF
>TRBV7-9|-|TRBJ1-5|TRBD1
TGTGCCAGCAGCTTGGGACAGGGAGGCTATCAGCCCCAGCATTTT
CASSLGQGGYQPQHF
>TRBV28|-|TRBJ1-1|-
TGTGCCAGCAGGCCGGGACAGAACACTGAAGCTTTCTTT
CASRPGQNTEAFF
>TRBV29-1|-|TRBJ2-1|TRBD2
TGCAGCGTTGAAGGACTAGCGGGAGATAATGAGCAGTTCTTC
CSVEGLAGDNEQFF
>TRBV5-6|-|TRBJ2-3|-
TGTGCCAGCAGCTTCTCCCCCCCGGATACGCAGTATTTT
CASSFSPPDTQYF
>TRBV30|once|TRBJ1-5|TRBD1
TGTGCCTGGAGTAAGACAGGGGGCCATCAGCCCCAGCATTTT
CAWSKTGGHQPQHF
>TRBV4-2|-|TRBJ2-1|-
TGTGCCAGCAGCCACGGGGACTTATTAACCTACAATGAGCAGTTCTTC
CASSHGDLLTYNEQFF
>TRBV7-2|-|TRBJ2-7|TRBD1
TGTGCCAGCAGCACAGGGACAGGGAGTGAGCAGTACTTC
CASSTGTGSEQYF
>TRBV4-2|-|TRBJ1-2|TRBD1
TGTGCCAGCAGCCAAGAAGGCAGACAGGGACATAGTGGCTACACCTTC
CASSQEGRQGHSGYTF
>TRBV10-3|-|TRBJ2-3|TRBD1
TGTGCCATCAGTGAGGGATTCGGGACAGGGGGATTTAATGTTCAGTATTTT
CAISEGFGTGGFNVQYF
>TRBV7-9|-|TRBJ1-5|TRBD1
TGTGCCAGCAGCTCCAAAGGACAGGGGAATCAGCCCCAGCATTTT
CASSSKGQGNQPQHF
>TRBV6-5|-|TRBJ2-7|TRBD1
TGTGCCAGCAGCAGGGGGCTTCACTCCTACGAGCAGTACTTC
CASSRGLHSYEQYF
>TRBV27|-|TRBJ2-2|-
TGTGCCAGCAGTTCACAGGGAAGCGGGGAGCTGTTTTTT
CASSSQGSGELFF
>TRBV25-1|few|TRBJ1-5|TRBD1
TGTGCCAGCAGTGGACAGGGAAATCAGCCCCAGCATTTT
CASSGQGNQPQHF
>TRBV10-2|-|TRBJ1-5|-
TGCGCCAGCAGTGAGTCGGGAGGGAATCAGCCCCAGCATTTT
CASSESGGNQPQHF
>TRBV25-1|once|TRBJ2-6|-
TGTGCCAGCAGTGATAACCCGCAGGTCTCTGGGGCCAACGTCCTGACTTTC
CASSDNPQVSGANVLTF
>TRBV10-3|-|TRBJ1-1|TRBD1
TGTGCCATCAGAGAAGACAGGGGGCTCACTGAAGCTTTCTTT
CAIREDRGLTEAFF
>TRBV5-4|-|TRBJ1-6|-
TGTGCCAGCAGACAGGTTCCCAATTCACCCCTCCACTTT
CASRQVPNSPLHF
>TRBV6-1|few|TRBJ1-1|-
TGTGCCAGCAGCACAGCGAACACTGAAGCTTTCTTT
CASSTANTEAFF
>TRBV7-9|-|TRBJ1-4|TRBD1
TGTGCCAGCAGCACGGGATCAGGGGGCGGTGAAAAACTGTTTTTT
CASSTGSGGGEKLFF
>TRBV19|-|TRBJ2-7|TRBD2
TGTGCCAGTGGTCCTGCGTGGACTAGCAATTACGAGCAGTACTTC
CASGPAWTSNYEQYF
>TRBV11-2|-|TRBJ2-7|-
TGTGCCAGCAGCTCAAACATCGACACCACCTACGAGCAGTACTTC
CASSSNIDTTYEQYF
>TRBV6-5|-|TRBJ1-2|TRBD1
TGTGCCAGCAGAGTACAGGGGGCGAGTGGTTATGGCTACACCTTC
CASRVQGASGYGYTF
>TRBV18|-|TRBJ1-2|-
TGTGCCAGCTCACCAGAGGGCGCAGGGGCTAACTATGGCTACACCTTC
CASSPEGAGANYGYTF
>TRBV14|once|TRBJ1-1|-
TGTGCCAGCAGCGTAACAGGGCGGCGAGCTGAAGCTTTCTTT
CASSVTGRRAEAFF
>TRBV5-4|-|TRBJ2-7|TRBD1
TGTGCCAGCAGCCTCCGGGACAGGGTCTACGAGCAGTACTTC
CASSLRDRVYEQYF
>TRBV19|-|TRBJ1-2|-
TGTGCCAGTAGCCCTTTATCCTGGGCTTTCGATGGCTACACCTTC
CASSPLSWAFDGYTF
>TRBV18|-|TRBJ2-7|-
TGTGCCAGCTCCCCAGGGGAGGCCTACGAGCAGTACTTC
CASSPGEAYEQYF
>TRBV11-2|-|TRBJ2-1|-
TGTGCCAGCAGCCCAGGACAGAATGAGCAGTTCTTC
CASSPGQNEQFF
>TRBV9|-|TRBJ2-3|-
TGTGCCAGCAGCGTGGGCTCCACAGATACGCAGTATTTT
CASSVGSTDTQYF
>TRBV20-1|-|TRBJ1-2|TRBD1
TGCAGTGCCCCCCCAGGGGGTGGCTACACCTTC
CSAPPGGGYTF
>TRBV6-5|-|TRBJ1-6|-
TGTGCCAGCAGACAGGGAGCGTATTCACCCCTCCACTTT
CASRQGAYSPLHF
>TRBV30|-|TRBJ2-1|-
TGTGCCTGGAGTGTACGGGGCAGGGGAAGCGGTGAGCAGTTCTTC
CAWSVRGRGSGEQFF
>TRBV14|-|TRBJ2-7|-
TGTGCCAGCAGCCGGGGCAGGAGCTCCTACGAGCAGTACTTC
CASSRGRSSYEQYF
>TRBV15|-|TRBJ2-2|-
TGTGCCACCAGCAGAGGGCGGGGGCATGGCGGGGAGCTGTTTTTT
CATSRGRGHGGELFF
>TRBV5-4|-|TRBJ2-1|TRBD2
TGTGCCAGCAGTCGACCGGAACTAGCGGGAGGAGGTGAGCAGTTCTTC
CASSRPELAGGGEQFF
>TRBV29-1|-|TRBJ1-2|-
TGCAGCGTTGAAATGGGGGGGAGCGATGGCTACACCTTC
CSVEMGGSDGYTF
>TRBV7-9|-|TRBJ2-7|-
TGTGCCAGCAGCTTAGGAGCCGACAGGTCACCGAACCAGTACTTC
CASSLGADRSPNQYF
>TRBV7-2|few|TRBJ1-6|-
TGTGCCAGCAGCTTAGGTCAGGGGAGTTCACCCCTCCACTTT
CASSLGQGSSPLHF
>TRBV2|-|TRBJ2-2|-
TGTGCCAGCAGTTTTGTCCAGGCTACCGGGGAGCTGTTTTTT
CASSFVQATGELFF
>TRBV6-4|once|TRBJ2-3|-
TGTGCCAGCAGTGACGGAGGGCCCACAGATACGCAGTATTTT
CASSDGGPTDTQYF
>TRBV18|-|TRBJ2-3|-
TGTGCCAGCTCACTAGCCAAGTACACAGATACGCAGTATTTT
CASSLAKYTDTQYF
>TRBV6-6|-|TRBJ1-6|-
TGTGCCAGCAGAAACAGGGTCGAGAATTCACCCCTCCACTTT
CASRNRVENSPLHF
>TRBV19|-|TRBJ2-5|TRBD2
TGTGCCAGTAGTTGGGGGACTAGCGGGCACGAGACCCAGTACTTC
CASSWGTSGHETQYF
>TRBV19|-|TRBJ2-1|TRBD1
TGTGCCAGTAGTATAGACGGACAGGTTCGAAGCTCCTACAATGAGCAGTTCTTC
CASSIDGQVRSSYNEQFF
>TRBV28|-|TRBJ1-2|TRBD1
TGTGCCAGCAGTTCCGGGACAGGGGGATATGGCTACACCTTC
CASSSGTGGYGYTF
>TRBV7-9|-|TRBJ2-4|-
TGTGCCAGCAGCTTATCGTCAGGGCAGGCGGAATTAGCCAAAAACATTCAGTACTTC
CASSLSSGQAELAKNIQYF
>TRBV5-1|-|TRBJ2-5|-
TGCGCCAGCAGCCCCGGAGGGCAGGGGGTGCAGGAGCAGTACTTC
CASSPGGQGVQEQYF
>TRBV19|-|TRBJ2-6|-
TGTGCCAGTAGTATAGGGGGCCGTGGGGCCAACGTCCTGACTTTC
CASSIGGRGANVLTF
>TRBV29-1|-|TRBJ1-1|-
TGCAGCGTTGCCAGGGCAAACACTGAAGCTTTCTTT
CSVARANTEAFF